This T cell receptor (beta chain) was retrieved from a study of beta chain features in type 1 diabetes. Study-wide results and caveats: The naive, central memory and Treg TCRB repertoires of patients appeared to be more similar to one another than those of healthy donors. Cells with high TCR expression could be over-represented when cDNA is sequenced. People with Type 1 diabetes carried modestly yet significantly shorter TCRB CDR3s in all four CD4+ subsets.

Sequenced material consisted of expressed TCRB transcripts (all of the isolated RNA was reverse transcribed). Using immunoSEQ multiplex PCR, the repertoire was profiled, and TCRdb retains in-frame clones only, with some absent. The data show 300,000 to 400,000 clones, approximately 11% seen once. From germline, CDR1 is LNHNV and CDR2 YYDKDF (reference sequence). The length of the CDR3 is 19 residues. V shed 1 base and J 4 bases; nucleotides not matched to a gene: 15. As to this clone: Antigen: not known.

Averaging about 100 mL, one heparinised blood draw was given by each donor. Material for sequencing was naive CD4+ T cells from blood. This clonotype originated in a woman in her thirties in good health. The chain joins TRBV15 to TRBJ2-1; 8 bases align to TRBD2. This CDR3 is CATSRVGEWVSGRYNEQFF. The CDR3 DNA reads TGTGCCACCAGCAGAGTGGGTGAATGGGTAAGCGGGAGATACAATGAGCAGTTCTTC.